Listed below are T cell receptor beta chains from one sample, sequenced in a study of blood T cell repertoires in COVID-19. Clones were sequenced by immunoSEQ multiplex PCR, and TCRdb holds only the in-frame ones, with some missing. The sample contains about 220,000 clones, roughly 87% of which appear only once. The sample taken for sequencing was peripheral blood. Receptor source: a man in his forties with active or convalescent COVID-19. Each CDR3 is given with its conserved first and last residue. A D gene is named only where the DNA matches it firmly. Clone size appears in some rows only: once, few, many, or a class for an expanded clone.

DNA: TGCGCCAGCAGCCAAGAAGTGACAGTTTATCAGCCCCAGCATTTT; CDR3: CASSQEVTVYQPQHF; J: TRBJ1-5; D: -; length: 15; size: -; V: TRBV4-1
DNA: TGTGCCAGCAGTGAAGCCCTACAGGTATCGGGCTATGGCTACACCTTC; CDR3: CASSEALQVSGYGYTF; J: TRBJ1-2; D: -; length: 16; size: -; V: TRBV6-1
DNA: TGTGCCAGCAGCCAAGCTTTGCGGGGGGGCCAGAGGGAGCAGTACTTC; CDR3: CASSQALRGGQREQYF; J: TRBJ2-7; D: TRBD2; length: 16; size: -; V: TRBV3-1/TRBV3-2
DNA: TGTGCCACTACAGGGTACAGCACTAATGAAAAACTGTTTTTT; CDR3: CATTGYSTNEKLFF; J: TRBJ1-4; D: -; length: 14; size: -; V: TRBV2
DNA: TGTGCCAGCAGTCTTGGGGGCCCCACTGAAGCTTTCTTT; CDR3: CASSLGGPTEAFF; J: TRBJ1-1; D: -; length: 13; size: -; V: TRBV7-9
DNA: TGTGCCAGCAATAGCAACTACGAGCAGTACTTC; CDR3: CASNSNYEQYF; J: TRBJ2-7; D: -; length: 11; size: -; V: TRBV6-5
DNA: TGTGCCAGCAGTGGTCCACGCGGGCTGTTTTTT; CDR3: CASSGPRGLFF; J: TRBJ2-2; D: -; length: 11; size: few; V: TRBV28
DNA: TGTGCCACCAGCAGACCCAGAGGCCAAGAGACCCAGTACTTC; CDR3: CATSRPRGQETQYF; J: TRBJ2-5; D: -; length: 14; size: -; V: TRBV15
DNA: TGTGCCAGCAGTCCCAGGGGGACCCCTAGCACAGATACGCAGTATTTT; CDR3: CASSPRGTPSTDTQYF; J: TRBJ2-3; D: TRBD1; length: 16; size: -; V: TRBV28
DNA: TGCGCCAGCAGTGAGTGGGGGACTAGCGGGAGTCCCCGGTTCTTC; CDR3: CASSEWGTSGSPRFF; J: TRBJ2-1; D: TRBD2; length: 15; size: once; V: TRBV10-1
DNA: TGTGCCAGCAGCTTACTGGCGGTGAACACTGAAGCTTTCTTT; CDR3: CASSLLAVNTEAFF; J: TRBJ1-1; D: -; length: 14; size: -; V: TRBV7-2
DNA: TGTGCCAGTAGTATTGAAGGACAGGGAACCTATGGCTACACCTTC; CDR3: CASSIEGQGTYGYTF; J: TRBJ1-2; D: TRBD1; length: 15; size: -; V: TRBV19
DNA: TGTGCCAGCACCCCTGTCGGTTCCGGCGTCGGGACAGGGGTCTCTGAAGCTTTCTTT; CDR3: CASTPVGSGVGTGVSEAFF; J: TRBJ1-1; D: TRBD1; length: 19; size: -; V: TRBV11-2
DNA: TGTGCCAGCAGTCTACTCCGGGGACAGGGTTTCGAACGCTCACCCCTCCACTTT; CDR3: CASSLLRGQGFERSPLHF; J: TRBJ1-6; D: TRBD1; length: 18; size: -; V: TRBV6-6
DNA: TGTGCCAGCAGCCCAAGGGGGGGGCGAACTGAAGCTTTCTTT; CDR3: CASSPRGGRTEAFF; J: TRBJ1-1; D: -; length: 14; size: -; V: TRBV28
DNA: TGTGCCAGCAGTTTCTCGGGACAGGGAGCCCATCGGAGCAATCAGCCCCAGCATTTT; CDR3: CASSFSGQGAHRSNQPQHF; J: TRBJ1-5; D: TRBD1; length: 19; size: few; V: TRBV27
DNA: TGTGCCACCAGCGGAAGGACTAGCGGGGAGAGCTCCTACAATGAGCAGTTCTTC; CDR3: CATSGRTSGESSYNEQFF; J: TRBJ2-1; D: TRBD2; length: 18; size: -; V: TRBV15
DNA: TGTGCCAGCAGCTTGGGGGACAGGGTTAGCAATCAGCCCCAGCATTTT; CDR3: CASSLGDRVSNQPQHF; J: TRBJ1-5; D: TRBD1; length: 16; size: -; V: TRBV5-5
DNA: TGTGCCAGCAGCCCTGGCGCTAGCTCCTACGAGCAGTACTTC; CDR3: CASSPGASSYEQYF; J: TRBJ2-7; D: -; length: 14; size: -; V: TRBV9
DNA: TGCGCCAGCAGCTTGGTGGGGGCGCTGAACACTGAAGCTTTCTTT; CDR3: CASSLVGALNTEAFF; J: TRBJ1-1; D: -; length: 15; size: -; V: TRBV5-1
DNA: TGTGCCAGCCGGCGGAAAAACTATGGCTACACCTTC; CDR3: CASRRKNYGYTF; J: TRBJ1-2; D: -; length: 12; size: -; V: TRBV28
DNA: TGTGCCAGCAGTATACAGGCTCTCAATCAGCCCCAGCATTTT; CDR3: CASSIQALNQPQHF; J: TRBJ1-5; D: -; length: 14; size: -; V: TRBV2
DNA: TGTGCCAGCAGCTCCCGTGGGGTAGCGGGGGTCACAGATACGCAGTATTTT; CDR3: CASSSRGVAGVTDTQYF; J: TRBJ2-3; D: TRBD2; length: 17; size: -; V: TRBV11-2
DNA: TGTGCCAGCATCTTAGCGGGACGCGGCGAGCAGTACTTC; CDR3: CASILAGRGEQYF; J: TRBJ2-7; D: TRBD2; length: 13; size: -; V: TRBV28
DNA: TGTGCCAGCAGCTTGGTAGACAGGGTTTCGGACGAGCAGTACTTC; CDR3: CASSLVDRVSDEQYF; J: TRBJ2-7; D: TRBD1; length: 15; size: -; V: TRBV5-4
DNA: TGCAGCGTTGAATACGTTGGCAGGGGTACCGAGCAGTACTTC; CDR3: CSVEYVGRGTEQYF; J: TRBJ2-7; D: -; length: 14; size: -; V: TRBV29-1
DNA: TGTGCCAGCTCGGAGTCGACAGTATCCTACAATGAGCAGTTCTTC; CDR3: CASSESTVSYNEQFF; J: TRBJ2-1; D: -; length: 15; size: -; V: TRBV28
DNA: TGTGCCATCAGTGAGTCGGGACTAGCGGGGGACAATGAGCAGTTCTTC; CDR3: CAISESGLAGDNEQFF; J: TRBJ2-1; D: TRBD2; length: 16; size: -; V: TRBV10-3
DNA: TGTGCCAGCAGTCCCTCAGGGTACACTGAAGCTTTCTTT; CDR3: CASSPSGYTEAFF; J: TRBJ1-1; D: -; length: 13; size: -; V: TRBV28
DNA: TGTGCCAGCACACCCCCCGGTTCGGACACCATATATTTT; CDR3: CASTPPGSDTIYF; J: TRBJ1-3; D: -; length: 13; size: once; V: TRBV18
DNA: TGTGCCAGCAGCTTTCTCGGGACTAGCATCGGCGGGCTCTACAATGAGCAGTTCTTC; CDR3: CASSFLGTSIGGLYNEQFF; J: TRBJ2-1; D: TRBD2; length: 19; size: -; V: TRBV6-2/TRBV6-3
DNA: TGTGCCAGCAGCAGTCGATTAGTCTCGGGACAGGGAGGGGATAACACTGAAGCTTTCTTT; CDR3: CASSSRLVSGQGGDNTEAFF; J: TRBJ1-1; D: -; length: 20; size: -; V: TRBV21-1
DNA: TGTGCCAGCAGTCCTCAAGGCGACCGGGGCTATGGCTACACCTTC; CDR3: CASSPQGDRGYGYTF; J: TRBJ1-2; D: -; length: 15; size: -; V: TRBV27
DNA: TGTGCCAGCAGAAGGGACAGGGGGTCTGGAAACACCATATATTTT; CDR3: CASRRDRGSGNTIYF; J: TRBJ1-3; D: TRBD1; length: 15; size: -; V: TRBV6-5
DNA: TGTGCCAGCAGGGGAGGTGGGTACAATCAGCCCCAGCATTTT; CDR3: CASRGGGYNQPQHF; J: TRBJ1-5; D: -; length: 14; size: -; V: TRBV6-5
DNA: TGTGCCAGTAGTATCGGACAAATCTACGAGCAGTACTTC; CDR3: CASSIGQIYEQYF; J: TRBJ2-7; D: -; length: 13; size: once; V: TRBV19
DNA: TGTGCCAGCAGCCCCCGCCCTCGGTCGGACACTGAAGCTTTCTTT; CDR3: CASSPRPRSDTEAFF; J: TRBJ1-1; D: -; length: 15; size: -; V: TRBV5-4
DNA: TGTGCCAGCAGTTGGGGGGATAGCAATCAGCCCCAGCATTTT; CDR3: CASSWGDSNQPQHF; J: TRBJ1-5; D: -; length: 14; size: few; V: TRBV28
DNA: TGCGCCAGCAGCCGCGGGACGTTTGAAAAACTGTTTTTT; CDR3: CASSRGTFEKLFF; J: TRBJ1-4; D: -; length: 13; size: -; V: TRBV10-2
DNA: TGTGCCAGCAGCTTGGGGGGACTAGCGGGAGGGAAGCCCAATGAGCAGTTCTTC; CDR3: CASSLGGLAGGKPNEQFF; J: TRBJ2-1; D: TRBD2; length: 18; size: -; V: TRBV5-4
DNA: TGTGCCAGCAGGGGGACATCTCCCCCCAATGAGCAGTTCTTC; CDR3: CASRGTSPPNEQFF; J: TRBJ2-1; D: -; length: 14; size: -; V: TRBV6-5
DNA: TGTGCCAGCAGCCTCGGCGGGGGATCCTACGAGCAGTACTTC; CDR3: CASSLGGGSYEQYF; J: TRBJ2-7; D: TRBD2; length: 14; size: -; V: TRBV7-6
DNA: TGTGCCAGCAGCTTAGACATAAGAAGCCTCTATAATTCACCCCTCCACTTT; CDR3: CASSLDIRSLYNSPLHF; J: TRBJ1-6; D: -; length: 17; size: -; V: TRBV11-3
DNA: TGTGCCAGCAGTGTCCGACAGGGCTCCACACCGACAGCTGAAGCTTTCTTT; CDR3: CASSVRQGSTPTAEAFF; J: TRBJ1-1; D: TRBD1; length: 17; size: -; V: TRBV6-1
DNA: TGTGCCAGCAGTGACTTAGCGGGAAGCTACGAGCAGTACTTC; CDR3: CASSDLAGSYEQYF; J: TRBJ2-7; D: TRBD2; length: 14; size: -; V: TRBV6-4
DNA: TGTGCCAGCAGCCCCCCGTGGGGCCAGGGGACAGGGCGAGTTGAAAAACTGTTTTTT; CDR3: CASSPPWGQGTGRVEKLFF; J: TRBJ1-4; D: TRBD1; length: 19; size: -; V: TRBV28
DNA: TGCGCCAGCAGCATACAGGGGGCGACTGAAGCTTTCTTT; CDR3: CASSIQGATEAFF; J: TRBJ1-1; D: TRBD1; length: 13; size: -; V: TRBV10-2
DNA: TGTGCCAGCAGTTCTTTGGTAGACTCCTACGAGCAGTACTTC; CDR3: CASSSLVDSYEQYF; J: TRBJ2-7; D: -; length: 14; size: -; V: TRBV11-2
DNA: TGTGCCAGCAGCCCAGACAGAAGATATGGCTACACCTTC; CDR3: CASSPDRRYGYTF; J: TRBJ1-2; D: -; length: 13; size: -; V: TRBV7-8
DNA: TGTGCCAGCAGCTTACTTTCGACAGGGCGAGGTGTGAACACTGAAGCTTTCTTT; CDR3: CASSLLSTGRGVNTEAFF; J: TRBJ1-1; D: TRBD1; length: 18; size: -; V: TRBV7-9
DNA: TGCAGCGTTGAGTCGTCAGGGGGCACCTACGAGCAGTACTTC; CDR3: CSVESSGGTYEQYF; J: TRBJ2-7; D: TRBD1; length: 14; size: once; V: TRBV29-1
DNA: TGTGCCAGCGGAAGCGGGGGAGTCTCCTACAATGAGCAGTTCTTC; CDR3: CASGSGGVSYNEQFF; J: TRBJ2-1; D: TRBD2; length: 15; size: -; V: TRBV9
DNA: TGCGCCAGCAGTGCTACGACTAGCGGGAGTTTTGGCGAGCAGTACTTC; CDR3: CASSATTSGSFGEQYF; J: TRBJ2-7; D: TRBD2; length: 16; size: -; V: TRBV10-1
DNA: TGTGCCAGCAGCCAACCTTGGGGGACAGGGCGCAATGAGCAGTTCTTC; CDR3: CASSQPWGTGRNEQFF; J: TRBJ2-1; D: TRBD1; length: 16; size: -; V: TRBV3-1/TRBV3-2
DNA: TGCGCCAGCAGCCAAGACCCTACAGGGCTACATCAGCCCCAGCATTTT; CDR3: CASSQDPTGLHQPQHF; J: TRBJ1-5; D: -; length: 16; size: -; V: TRBV4-1